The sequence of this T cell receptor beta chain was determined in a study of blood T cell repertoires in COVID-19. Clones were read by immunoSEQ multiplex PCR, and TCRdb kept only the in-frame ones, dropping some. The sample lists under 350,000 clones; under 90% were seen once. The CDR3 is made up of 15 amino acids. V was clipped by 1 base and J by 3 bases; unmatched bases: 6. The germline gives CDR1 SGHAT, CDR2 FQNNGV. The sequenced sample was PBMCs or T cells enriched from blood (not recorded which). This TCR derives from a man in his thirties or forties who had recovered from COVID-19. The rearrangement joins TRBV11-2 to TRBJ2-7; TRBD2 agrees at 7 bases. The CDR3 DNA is TGTGCCAGCAGCTTAGGAGGTAGCGGGTTCTACGAGCAGTACTTC. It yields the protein CASSLGGSGFYEQYF. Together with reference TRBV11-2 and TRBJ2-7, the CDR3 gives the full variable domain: EAGVAQSPRYKIIEKRQSVAFWCNPISGHATLYWYQQILGQGPKLLIQFQNNGVVDDSQLPKDRFSAERLKGVDSTLKIQPAKLEDSAVYLCASSLGGSGFYEQYFGPGTRLTVT.